The 22 T cell receptor beta chains below come from one sample, sequenced in a study of graft-versus-host responses after intestinal transplantation. These receptors lack a known antigen. Clones were read by immunoSEQ multiplex PCR, and TCRdb kept only the in-frame ones, dropping some. The repertoire holds over 80,000 clones, with 91% as singletons. The specimen comprised unstimulated CD4+ T cells sorted from spleen or lymph node cells, sampled before transplant. These receptors all stem from a human donor who was the organ donor for an intestinal transplant.

The chain carries TRBV9 and TRBJ2-7, with 8 bases aligning to TRBD1. Per the germline V gene, CDR1 is SGDLS and CDR2 is YYNGEE. This CDR3 has 16 residues. V was clipped by 2 bases and J by 1 base; unmatched bases: 8. The CDR3 loop reads CASSVYSTGASYEQYF. The CDR3 DNA reads as TGTGCCAGCAGCGTTTATTCGACAGGGGCTTCCTACGAGCAGTACTTC.

This clone was counted once. The chain carries TRBV18 and TRBJ1-1; D is possibly TRBD1 (6 bases). Germline loops: CDR1 KGHSH, CDR2 LQKENI. This CDR3 spans 16 amino acids. V was pared by 0 bases and J by 1 base, with 12 bases between. The CDR3 reads CASSPPAGGANTEAFF. In nucleotides, the CDR3 is TGTGCCAGCTCACCACCGGCCGGGGGGGCGAACACTGAAGCTTTCTTT.

This clone has just a few counts. This sequence joins TRBV4-2 and TRBJ1-3; unclear D gene. The V gene's germline CDR1 is LGHNA and CDR2 YNFKEQ. The CDR3 length is 13 residues. V lost 2 bases, J lost 4 bases, and 6 bases lay in between. The CDR3 protein is CASSQSQGNTIYF. Written as DNA, the CDR3 is TGTGCCAGCAGCCAATCCCAGGGAAACACCATATATTTT.

This chain joins TRBV7-9 and TRBJ2-5, with D maybe TRBD1 (6 bases). Germline V CDR1 and CDR2: SEHNR, FQNEAQ (reference sequence). Trimming took 5 bases from V and 4 from J, leaving 17 bases between them. The CDR3 has 15 amino acids. This CDR3 is CASSQQGKGVETQYF. The CDR3, as DNA: TGTGCCAGCAGCCAGCAGGGCAAGGGGGTAGAGACCCAGTACTTC.

The rearrangement links TRBV27 to TRBJ2-1; TRBD2 matches 12 bases. V lost 6 bases, J lost 4 bases, and 4 bases stayed unmatched. The CDR3 runs 15 residues. The germline V gene has CDR1 MNHEY and CDR2 SMNVEV (reference sequence). This chain's CDR3 is CASSLTSGGYNEQFF. The CDR3 nucleotides read TGTGCCAGCAGCTTGACTAGCGGGGGATACAATGAGCAGTTCTTC.

This chain connects TRBV11-2 to TRBJ2-2; 11 nucleotides match TRBD2. The CDR3 consists of 16 residues. The J segment lost 1 base and the V segment lost 3 bases, leaving 1 base of the junction unmatched. The germline V gene encodes CDR1 SGHAT and CDR2 FQNNGV. The DNA for the CDR3 is TGTGCCAGCAGCTTTCTAGCGGGGGGGAACACCGGGGAGCTGTTTTTT. Its protein is CASSFLAGGNTGELFF.

This clone was recorded once. This chain joins TRBV4-3 and TRBJ2-7; TRBD2 matches 9 bases. The junction had 4 bases not matched to a gene; V was cut back by 0 bases and J by 1 base. The CDR3 has 16 amino acids. From germline, CDR1 is LGHNA and CDR2 YSLEER. CDR3 DNA sequence: TGCGCCAGCAGCCAAGAGCTAGCGGGGCCTTCCTACGAGCAGTACTTC. Protein product: CASSQELAGPSYEQYF.

The chain employs TRBV30 and TRBJ1-3, with 8 bases matching TRBD1. Germline CDR1 is GTSNPN and CDR2 is SVGIG (reference sequence). V lost 6 bases, J lost 0 bases, and 4 bases stayed unmatched. The CDR3 is 14 residues long. The CDR3 protein is CACRQGISGNTIYF. The CDR3 DNA follows: TGTGCCTGCCGACAGGGGATCTCTGGAAACACCATATATTTT.

The chain uses TRBV9 and TRBJ2-4; 7 nucleotides align to TRBD1. The CDR3 is 13 amino acids. With V trimmed by 4 bases and J by 8 bases, 6 bases remained unmatched. CDR1 is SGDLS and CDR2 is YYNGEE in the germline V gene. The CDR3, as DNA: TGTGCCAGCAGCAAAAGGGACAGCCACATTCAGTACTTC. Amino acids: CASSKRDSHIQYF.

The chain links TRBV5-4 to TRBJ2-5; 8 bases line up with TRBD2. CDR3 length equals 14 residues. Unmatched junction bases numbered 3, after V lost 4 bases and J lost 1 base. Germline loops: CDR1 SGHNT, CDR2 YYREEE (reference sequence). This CDR3 is CASSTGTSQETQYF. The CDR3 DNA sequence: TGTGCCAGCAGCACTGGGACTAGCCAAGAGACCCAGTACTTC.

The table lists this clone with a count of one. The V and J genes are TRBV19 and TRBJ1-2; 10 nucleotides line up with TRBD1. The CDR3 loop spans 16 amino acids. Germline values: CDR1 LNHDA, CDR2 SQIVND (reference sequence). Trimming removed 9 bases from V and 5 bases from J; junction bases left unmatched: 15. CDR3 nucleotide sequence: TGTGCCAGCGCTCCGTCCGGGACAGGGGCAAGATATGGCTACACCTTC. Translating gives CASAPSGTGARYGYTF. The full variable domain, completed using reference TRBV19 and TRBJ1-2, is DGGITQSPKYLFRKEGQNVTLSCEQNLNHDAMYWYRQDPGQGLRLIYYSQIVNDFQKGDIAEGYSVSREKKESFPLTVTSAQKNPTAFYLCASAPSGTGARYGYTFGSGTRLTVV.

This chain joins TRBV5-1 and TRBJ2-7; perhaps TRBD1 as D (5 bases). CDR1 and CDR2 (germline): SGHRS, YFSETQ. This CDR3 comprises 12 residues. V was shortened by 3 bases and J by 3 bases, with 7 bases between the two germline ends. The CDR3 sequence is CASSSTGYEQYF. CDR3 sequence (DNA): TGCGCCAGCAGCTCTACAGGCTACGAGCAGTACTTC.

This rearrangement joins TRBV5-1 to TRBJ2-5; D is possibly TRBD2 (5 bases). V lost 4 bases to trimming and J lost 4 bases, with 11 bases between them. CDR3 length: 13 amino acids. Germline CDR1 and CDR2: SGHRS and YFSETQ. DNA for the CDR3: TGCGCCAGCAGCGTCTCGGGGAGAGAGACCCAGTACTTC. As protein: CASSVSGRETQYF.

V is TRBV28 and J is TRBJ1-1; D unclear. V lost 7 bases, J lost 4 bases, and 13 bases lay in between. The CDR3 loop spans 13 amino acids. Germline CDR1 and CDR2: MDHEN and SYDVKM. DNA for the CDR3: TGTGCCAGCACCACCTCCGTCGGCACTGAAGCTTTCTTT. Translating it yields CASTTSVGTEAFF.

This clone has only a few counts. This sequence joins TRBV7-9 and TRBJ1-4; D gene unclear. The V gene lost 1 base and the J gene lost 5 bases, with 11 bases spanning the gap. Germline V gene data show CDR1 as SEHNR and CDR2 as FQNEAQ (reference sequence). The CDR3 is made up of 15 amino acids. CDR3 DNA: TGTGCCAGCAGCTTAGTAAACAGTATCAATGAAAAACTGTTTTTT. This codes for CASSLVNSINEKLFF.

CDR3 sequence reads: CASSLVAGKGYEQYF. CDR3 sequence (DNA): TGCGCCAGCAGCTTGGTGGCAGGCAAAGGTTACGAGCAGTACTTC. V gene TRBV5-1 combines with J gene TRBJ2-7; no definite D call. With 0 bases removed from V and 4 bases from J, the gap between germline ends came to 14 bases. Germline loops: CDR1 SGHRS, CDR2 YFSETQ. The CDR3 runs to 15 residues.

The chain couples TRBV29-1 to TRBJ1-5; TRBD1 is a possible D gene (6 bases). In germline, CDR1 is SQVTM, CDR2 ANQGSEA. There are 12 residues in the CDR3. V was clipped by 6 bases and J by 7 bases, with 13 bases between them. As DNA, the CDR3 is TGCAGCGTCGGTACAGGGTCCCAGCCCCAGCATTTT. Residues: CSVGTGSQPQHF. Full variable domain (rest looked up from reference TRBV29-1 and TRBJ1-5): SAVISQKPSRDICQRGTSLTIQCQVDSQVTMMFWYRQQPGQSLTLIATANQGSEATYESGFVIDKFPISRPNLTFSTLTVSNMSPEDSSIYLCSVGTGSQPQHFGDGTRLSIL.

This chain links TRBV11-2 with TRBJ1-4; TRBD1 aligns across 7 bases. With 0 bases clipped from V and 10 bases from J, the junction kept 11 bases outside the gene matches. The CDR3 has 16 residues. CDR1 and CDR2 (germline): SGHAT, FQNNGV. Here the CDR3 reads CASSLEGAGGRGKLFF. CDR3 nucleotides: TGTGCCAGCAGCTTAGAAGGGGCAGGGGGGCGCGGAAAACTGTTTTTT.

The chain has TRBV5-6 and TRBJ1-1; D gene uncertain. The germline V and J ends were trimmed by 3 bases and 1 base, with 7 bases remaining between them. CDR1 and CDR2 (germline): SGHDT, YYEEEE. CDR3 length: 13 residues. CDR3 coding DNA: TGTGCCAGCAGCTGGGGAGGGAACACTGAAGCTTTCTTT. Translated: CASSWGGNTEAFF.

The chain carries TRBV4-3 and TRBJ2-3; 8 nucleotides agree with TRBD2. V gave up 4 bases and J gave up 1 base; unmatched junction bases: 7. Germline CDR1 LGHNA, CDR2 YSLEER. The CDR3 length is 16 residues. The CDR3 nucleotides read TGCGCCAGCAGCCGCGCTACTAGCGGAGGCACAGATACGCAGTATTTT. Encoded protein: CASSRATSGGTDTQYF.

This sequence joins TRBV6-5 and TRBJ2-1, with 9 bases aligning to TRBD2. This CDR3 spans 14 amino acids. Germline loops: CDR1 MNHEY, CDR2 SVGAGI. V was pared by 4 bases and J by 7 bases, with 5 bases of the junction left unmatched. The CDR3 reads CASSSAGGHNEQFF. In nucleotides, the CDR3 is TGTGCCAGCAGTTCGGCGGGGGGGCATAATGAGCAGTTCTTC.

The chain carries TRBV4-3 and TRBJ2-5; tentatively, D is TRBD1 (5 bases). Germline V gene lookup returns CDR1 LGHNA and CDR2 YSLEER. The ends were cut back, 0 bases at V and 5 bases at J, with 10 bases in the middle. This CDR3 comprises 14 residues. CDR3 protein: CASSQDSGAETQYF. CDR3 nucleotides: TGCGCCAGCAGCCAAGATAGTGGGGCCGAGACCCAGTACTTC.